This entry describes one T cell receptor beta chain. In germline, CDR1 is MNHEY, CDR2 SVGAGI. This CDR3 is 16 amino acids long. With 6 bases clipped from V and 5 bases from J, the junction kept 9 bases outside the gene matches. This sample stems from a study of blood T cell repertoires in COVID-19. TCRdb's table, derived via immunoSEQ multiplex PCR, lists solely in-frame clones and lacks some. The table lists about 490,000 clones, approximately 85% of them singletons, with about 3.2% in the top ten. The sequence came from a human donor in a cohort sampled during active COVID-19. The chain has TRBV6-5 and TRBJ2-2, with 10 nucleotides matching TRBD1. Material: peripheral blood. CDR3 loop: CASRYGDRGLTGELFF. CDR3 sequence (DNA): TGTGCCAGCAGATACGGGGACAGGGGTTTGACCGGGGAGCTGTTTTTT.